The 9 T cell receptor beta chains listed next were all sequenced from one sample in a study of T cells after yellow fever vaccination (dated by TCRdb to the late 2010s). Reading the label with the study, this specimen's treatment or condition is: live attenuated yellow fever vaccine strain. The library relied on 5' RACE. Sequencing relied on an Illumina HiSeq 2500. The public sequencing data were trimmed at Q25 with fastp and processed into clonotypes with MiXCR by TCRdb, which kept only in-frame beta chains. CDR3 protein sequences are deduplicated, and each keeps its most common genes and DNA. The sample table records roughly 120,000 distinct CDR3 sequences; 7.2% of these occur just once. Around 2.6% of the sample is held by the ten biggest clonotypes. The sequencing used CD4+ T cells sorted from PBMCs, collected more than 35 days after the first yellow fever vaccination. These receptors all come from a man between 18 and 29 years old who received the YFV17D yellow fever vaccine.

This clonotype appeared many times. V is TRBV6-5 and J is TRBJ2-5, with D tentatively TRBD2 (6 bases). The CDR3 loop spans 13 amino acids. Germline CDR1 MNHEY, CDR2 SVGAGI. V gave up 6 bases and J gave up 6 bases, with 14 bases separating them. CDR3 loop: CASSLLARKTQYF. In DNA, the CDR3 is TGTGCCAGCAGCCTACTAGCTCGAAAGACCCAGTACTTC.

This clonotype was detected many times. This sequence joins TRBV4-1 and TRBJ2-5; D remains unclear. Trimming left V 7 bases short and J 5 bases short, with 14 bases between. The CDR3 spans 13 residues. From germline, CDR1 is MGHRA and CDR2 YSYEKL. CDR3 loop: CASTRTPGETQYF. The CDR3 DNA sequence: TGCGCCAGCACTCGGACCCCCGGGGAGACCCAGTACTTC.

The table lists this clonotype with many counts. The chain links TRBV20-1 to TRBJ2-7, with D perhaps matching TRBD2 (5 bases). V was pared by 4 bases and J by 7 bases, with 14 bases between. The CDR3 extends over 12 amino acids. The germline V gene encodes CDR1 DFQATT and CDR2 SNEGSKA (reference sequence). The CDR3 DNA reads TGCAGTGCTATTCCAGGTCCGGGAGAGCAGTACTTC. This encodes CSAIPGPGEQYF.

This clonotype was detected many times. The DNA of the CDR3 is TGCGCCAGCAGCCAATCCCCAGGGGCGGACAATCAGCCCCAGCATTTT. Its protein product is CASSQSPGADNQPQHF. The V call is TRBV4-3, the J call TRBJ1-5; TRBD1 might be the D (6 bases). This CDR3 has 16 residues. The germline V gene encodes CDR1 LGHNA and CDR2 YSLEER. V shed 2 bases and J shed 3 bases, with 14 bases lying between them.

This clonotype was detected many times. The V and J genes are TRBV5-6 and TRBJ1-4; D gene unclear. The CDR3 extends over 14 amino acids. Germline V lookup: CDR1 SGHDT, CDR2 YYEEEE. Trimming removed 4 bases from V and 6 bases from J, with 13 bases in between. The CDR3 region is CASSKPLRDEKLFF. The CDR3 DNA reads TGTGCCAGCAGCAAACCCTTGCGGGATGAAAAACTGTTTTTT.

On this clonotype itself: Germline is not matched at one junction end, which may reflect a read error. The CDR3, as DNA: TGTGCCAGCTCACCGCGCCAAAGCTCTGGGCCCAACGTCCTGACTTTC. Protein sequence: CASSPRQSSGPNVLTF. The genes are TRBV18 and TRBJ2-6; D remains unclear. The CDR3 length is 16 residues. Germline assignment: CDR1 KGHSH and CDR2 LQKENI.

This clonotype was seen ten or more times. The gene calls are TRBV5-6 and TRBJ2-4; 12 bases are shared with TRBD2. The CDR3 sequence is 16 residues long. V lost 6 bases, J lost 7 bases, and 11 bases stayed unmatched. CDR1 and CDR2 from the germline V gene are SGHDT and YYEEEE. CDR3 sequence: CASTSLAGGPRNIQYF. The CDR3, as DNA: TGTGCCAGCACCTCTCTAGCGGGGGGGCCGAGGAACATTCAGTACTTC. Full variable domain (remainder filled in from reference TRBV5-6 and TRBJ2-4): DAGVTQSPTHLIKTRGQQVTLRCSPKSGHDTVSWYQQALGQGPQFIFQYYEEEERQRGNFPDRFSGHQFPNYSSELNVNALLLGDSALYLCASTSLAGGPRNIQYFGAGTRLSVL.

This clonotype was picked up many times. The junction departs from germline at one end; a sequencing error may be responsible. CDR3 in amino acids: CAITEGGSNTGELFF. The CDR3 DNA reads TGTGCCATCACTGAGGGGGGGTCGAACACCGGGGAGCTGTTTTTT. The chain combines TRBV10-3 with TRBJ2-2, with TRBD2 as a possible D gene (7 bases). Germline CDR1 reads ENHRY; CDR2 reads SYGVKD. This CDR3 is 15 amino acids long.

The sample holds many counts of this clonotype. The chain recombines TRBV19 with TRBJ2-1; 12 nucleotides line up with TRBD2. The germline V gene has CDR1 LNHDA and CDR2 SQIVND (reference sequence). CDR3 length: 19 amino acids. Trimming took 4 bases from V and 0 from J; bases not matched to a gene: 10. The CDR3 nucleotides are TGTGCCAGTAGTACTCCCGGGACTAGCGGGCAGAGCTCCTACAATGAGCAGTTCTTC. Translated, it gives CASSTPGTSGQSSYNEQFF. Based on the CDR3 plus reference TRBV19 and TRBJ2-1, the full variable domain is DGGITQSPKYLFRKEGQNVTLSCEQNLNHDAMYWYRQDPGQGLRLIYYSQIVNDFQKGDIAEGYSVSREKKESFPLTVTSAQKNPTAFYLCASSTPGTSGQSSYNEQFFGPGTRLTVL.